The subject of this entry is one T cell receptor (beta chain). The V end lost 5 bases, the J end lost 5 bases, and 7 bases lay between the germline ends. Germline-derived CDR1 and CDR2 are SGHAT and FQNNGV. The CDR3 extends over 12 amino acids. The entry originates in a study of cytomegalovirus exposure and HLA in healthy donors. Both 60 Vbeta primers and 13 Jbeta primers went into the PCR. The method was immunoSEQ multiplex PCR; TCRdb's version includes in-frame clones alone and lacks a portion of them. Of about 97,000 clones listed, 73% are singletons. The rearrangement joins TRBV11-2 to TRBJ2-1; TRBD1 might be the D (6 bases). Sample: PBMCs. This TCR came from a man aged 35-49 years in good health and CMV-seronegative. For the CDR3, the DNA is TGTGCCAGCAGCAAGGGGGACAATGAGCAGTTCTTC. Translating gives CASSKGDNEQFF. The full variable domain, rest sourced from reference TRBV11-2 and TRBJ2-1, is EAGVAQSPRYKIIEKRQSVAFWCNPISGHATLYWYQQILGQGPKLLIQFQNNGVVDDSQLPKDRFSAERLKGVDSTLKIQPAKLEDSAVYLCASSKGDNEQFFGPGTRLTVL.